This T cell receptor beta chain was captured by sequencing in a study of control samples from healthy donors and cancer patients. Libraries were prepared by immunoSEQ multiplex PCR; TCRdb keeps only in-frame clonotypes and omits some of them. The data hold about 72,000 clones, with about 92% observed a single time. This CDR3 is built from 17 residues. Between the trimmed V and J ends, which lost 4 bases and 1 base, there was a span of 17 bases. Germline values: CDR1 LNHDA, CDR2 SQIVND (reference sequence). Sequenced sample: blood. V gene TRBV19 combines with J gene TRBJ1-5, with D possibly being TRBD1 (5 bases). This clonotype was obtained from a woman in her sixties in good health. The CDR3: CASSTAPQGTSNQPQHF. DNA of the CDR3: TGTGCCAGTAGTACAGCCCCTCAGGGAACGAGCAATCAGCCCCAGCATTTT.